The next 5 T cell receptor beta chains were all read from a single sample in a study of blood T cells in healthy people across ages (dated by TCRdb to between 2014 and 2016). The receptor library was made with 5' RACE. Sequencing used an Illumina HiSeq 2500. A second about 7 to 12 cycle PCR used a sample-barcoded 5' primer and a J-beta primer mix. The public sequencing data were trimmed at Q25 with fastp and processed into clonotypes with MiXCR by TCRdb, which kept only in-frame beta chains. Rows with a matching CDR3 protein are joined into one entry that keeps the most common DNA and genes. Counted in this sample were about 730,000 distinct CDR3 sequences; around 46% of them appeared once. 20% to 25% of the sample belongs to the ten largest clones. The sequenced sample was blood. The receptor source for this set is a woman in her fifties or sixties in good health.

There are many counts of this clonotype. V usage is TRBV7-6 and J usage is TRBJ2-1; possibly TRBD2 for D (6 bases). V dropped 3 bases and J dropped 7 bases, with 19 bases sitting between them. In germline, CDR1 is SGHVS, CDR2 FNYEAQ. This CDR3 is built from 16 residues. DNA for the CDR3: TGTGCCAGCAGCTTTGATGCGGGGAGACGTGTGAATGAGCAGTTCTTC. As protein: CASSFDAGRRVNEQFF.

The rearrangement uses TRBV2 and TRBJ1-6; D is undetermined. Trimming took off 3 bases at V and 9 bases at J, with 12 bases between the two ends. The CDR3 is made up of 14 amino acids. Germline V CDR1 and CDR2: SNHLY, FYNNEI. CDR3 sequence: CASSEVMKGSPLHF. Here the CDR3 DNA reads TGTGCCAGCAGTGAGGTCATGAAGGGTTCACCCCTCCACTTT.

This clonotype was observed a handful of times. The chain recombines TRBV20-1 with TRBJ1-1; D gene ambiguous. Germline-derived CDR1 and CDR2 are DFQATT and SNEGSKA (reference sequence). V was clipped by 3 bases and J by 2 bases, with 7 bases between them. This CDR3 spans 12 amino acids. The CDR3 sequence: CSASKSNTEAFF. CDR3 nucleotides: TGCAGTGCTAGCAAAAGTAACACTGAAGCTTTCTTT.

This clonotype was detected many times. The chain recombines TRBV2 with TRBJ2-7, with D hard to call. This CDR3 spans 14 amino acids. Germline V gene sequence: CDR1 SNHLY, CDR2 FYNNEI. V was clipped by 1 base and J by 3 bases, with 10 bases between them. CDR3 nucleotide sequence: TGTGCCAGCAGTGAAGTAGGCGGAAACTACGAGCAGTACTTC. Protein product: CASSEVGGNYEQYF.

The rearrangement links TRBV6-5 to TRBJ2-1; 10 bases map to TRBD2. TRBJ2-7 matches the DNA end more closely, so the J call is doubtful. CDR3 length equals 14 residues. Germline assignment: CDR1 MNHEY and CDR2 SVGAGI. CDR3 coding DNA: TGTGCCAGCGGGGGGACTAGCGAATACAATGAGCAGTACTTC. Protein: CASGGTSEYNEQYF.